Listed below are T cell receptor beta chains from one sample, sequenced in a study of human T cells and chemical hapten exposure. One entry per CDR3 protein results from TCRdb running MiXCR on the RACE reads. This sample yields more than 45,000 distinct CDR3 sequences, of which 9.5% to 15% are seen a single time; 2.4% belongs to the top ten. The sequencing used whole blood, collected in connection with sensitization to the hapten diphenylcyclopropenone (DPC). Receptor source: a man younger than 40 with alopecia areata. Some clones in this sample may be carry-over from other donors' samples. Each CDR3 is given without its conserved first and last residue. The order of the fields is clone size, V gene, J gene, D gene, CDR3 protein. The D gene is left open where the match is weak. Some rows have no size entry. The others give once, few or many, or a class for an expanded clone.

few	TRBV4-1	TRBJ2-7	TRBD2	ASSQASGNSEQY
many	TRBV24-1	TRBJ2-1	NA	ATSSKGGNEQF
few	TRBV20-1	TRBJ1-6	TRBD1	SARSYRGIHNSPLH
many	TRBV20-1	TRBJ1-6	NA	SATRAQGADNSPLH
many	TRBV6-2/TRBV6-3	TRBJ1-1	NA	ASTPTGPNTEAF
NA	TRBV7-3	TRBJ2-2	TRBD2	ASSSGTSGGTTGELF
many	TRBV21-1	TRBJ2-1	NA	ASSKEGSSYNEQF
NA	TRBV12-3/TRBV12-4	TRBJ2-1	NA	ASRGEGRTHEQF
NA	TRBV7-2	TRBJ1-2	NA	ASSPPGQGYGYT
NA	TRBV29-1	TRBJ2-1	NA	SVGTGPEQF
few	TRBV18	TRBJ2-3	NA	ASSPPGTGTDTQY
few	TRBV29-1	TRBJ2-2	NA	SAGGPGTGELF
NA	TRBV19	TRBJ2-7	TRBD1	ATSETGGNYYEQY
many	TRBV11-2	TRBJ1-2	TRBD1	ASSRWGRGNGYT
NA	TRBV18	TRBJ2-5	TRBD1	ASSRQGTEETQY
NA	TRBV14	TRBJ2-1	NA	ASRGYNEQF
NA	TRBV4-2	TRBJ1-2	NA	ASSPGSTNYGYT
many	TRBV19	TRBJ2-3	TRBD2	ASNIAGGTDTQY
NA	TRBV2	TRBJ1-5	TRBD1	ASRPGQGDSYNQPQH
few	TRBV6-4	TRBJ2-1	NA	ASSRSSLYNEQF
NA	TRBV29-1	TRBJ1-1	TRBD1	SGPSDRVNTEAF
many	TRBV6-2/TRBV6-3	TRBJ1-2	NA	ASSPSGTLYGYT
NA	TRBV5-1	TRBJ2-7	TRBD1	ASSTTQGVRYEQY
few	TRBV20-1	TRBJ2-3	NA	SASGAGSTDTQY
NA	TRBV20-1	TRBJ2-1	TRBD1	RRAKTGNNEQF
NA	TRBV29-1	TRBJ2-1	TRBD1	SGDRGNEQF
many	TRBV6-2/TRBV6-3	TRBJ2-3	NA	ASSYPPEGVADTQY
many	TRBV7-9	TRBJ1-1	NA	ASSFPGGPASAF
NA	TRBV20-1	TRBJ1-3	NA	SAVRAGGNTIY
few	TRBV30	TRBJ2-7	NA	AWVFKGAYEQY
NA	TRBV29-1	TRBJ1-2	NA	SVVGGFGYGYT
NA	TRBV3-1	TRBJ2-7	NA	ASSPWPEGRGSYEQY
many	TRBV7-9	TRBJ1-2	TRBD1	ASRNEMWGTGDGYT
many	TRBV7-2	TRBJ2-4	TRBD2	ASSLRAGQRGVSNIQY
many	TRBV24-1	TRBJ1-2	NA	ATSDQRYGYT
few	TRBV27	TRBJ1-1	NA	ASSLSQTNTEAF
many	TRBV18	TRBJ2-7	TRBD1	ASSLRTGTYEQY
once	TRBV6-2/TRBV6-3	TRBJ2-7	NA	ASSYREKPSYDQY
NA	TRBV10-3	TRBJ1-1	TRBD1	AISGSGGQELTEAF
NA	TRBV5-5	TRBJ1-3	NA	ASSFPGGNTIY
NA	TRBV30	TRBJ1-1	NA	AWSGGATEAF
many	TRBV11-2	TRBJ1-4	NA	ASSLDLGGRGNEKLF
NA	TRBV6-1	TRBJ2-1	TRBD1	ASRETTGVPYNEQF
few	TRBV20-1	TRBJ2-2	TRBD2	SATGGSSTGELF
many	TRBV7-8	TRBJ1-1	NA	ASSLGTANTEAF
many	TRBV6-6	TRBJ2-5	TRBD2	ASSPPSSGGQKTQY
few	TRBV27	TRBJ2-2	TRBD1	ASRFSYRGSGELF
few	TRBV2	TRBJ1-5	NA	ASKWESNQPQH
NA	TRBV9	TRBJ1-1	NA	ASSVGPTVNTEAF
few	TRBV18	TRBJ2-5	NA	ASSPPASQETQY
many	TRBV11-3	TRBJ2-2	NA	ASSPVLTGELF